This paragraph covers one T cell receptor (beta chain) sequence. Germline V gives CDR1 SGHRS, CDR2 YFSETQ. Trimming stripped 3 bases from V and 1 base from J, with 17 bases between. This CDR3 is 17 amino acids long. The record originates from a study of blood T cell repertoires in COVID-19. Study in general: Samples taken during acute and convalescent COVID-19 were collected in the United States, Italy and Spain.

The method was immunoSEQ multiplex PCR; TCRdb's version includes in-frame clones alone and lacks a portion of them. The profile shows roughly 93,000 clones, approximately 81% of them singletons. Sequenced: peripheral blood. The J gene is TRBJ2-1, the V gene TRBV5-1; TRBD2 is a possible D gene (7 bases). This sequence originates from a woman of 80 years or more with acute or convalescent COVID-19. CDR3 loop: CASSSGGGGLSYNEQFF. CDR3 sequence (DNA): TGCGCCAGCAGCTCGGGGGGCGGGGGCCTGTCCTACAATGAGCAGTTCTTC.